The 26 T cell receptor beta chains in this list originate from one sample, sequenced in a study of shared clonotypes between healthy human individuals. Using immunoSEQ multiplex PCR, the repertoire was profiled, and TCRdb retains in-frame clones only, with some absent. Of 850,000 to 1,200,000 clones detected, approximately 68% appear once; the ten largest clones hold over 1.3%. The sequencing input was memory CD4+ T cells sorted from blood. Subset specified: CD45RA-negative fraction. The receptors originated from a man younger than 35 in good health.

The CDR3 nucleotides read TGCGCCAGCAGCTTGGGGAACAGGGCTACCTTCGCCGGGGAGCTGTTTTTT. Translation gives CASSLGNRATFAGELFF. V is TRBV5-1 and J is TRBJ2-2, with a possible D match to TRBD1 (6 bases). The CDR3 covers 17 residues. The germline V and J ends were trimmed by 0 bases and 6 bases, with 18 bases remaining between them. Germline V CDR1 and CDR2: SGHRS, YFSETQ.

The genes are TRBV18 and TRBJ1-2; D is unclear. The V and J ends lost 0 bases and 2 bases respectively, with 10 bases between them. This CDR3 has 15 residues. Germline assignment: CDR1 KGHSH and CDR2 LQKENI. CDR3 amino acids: CASSPPPNSNYGYTF. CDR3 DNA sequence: TGTGCCAGCTCACCACCCCCGAACAGCAACTATGGCTACACCTTC.

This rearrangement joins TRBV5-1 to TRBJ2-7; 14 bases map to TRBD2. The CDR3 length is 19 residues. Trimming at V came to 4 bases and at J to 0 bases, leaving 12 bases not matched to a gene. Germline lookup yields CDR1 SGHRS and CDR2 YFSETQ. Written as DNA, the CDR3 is TGCGCCAGCAGCCTTAGGACTAGCGGGGGGTCTGCAAGCTCCTACGAGCAGTACTTC. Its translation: CASSLRTSGGSASSYEQYF.

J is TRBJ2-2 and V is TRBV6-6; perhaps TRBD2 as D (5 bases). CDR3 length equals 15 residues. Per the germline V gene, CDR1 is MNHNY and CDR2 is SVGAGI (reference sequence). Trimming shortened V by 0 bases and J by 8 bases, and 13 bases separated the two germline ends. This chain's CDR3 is CASSYSYTTSGELFF. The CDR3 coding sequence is TGTGCCAGCAGTTACTCCTACACCACTAGTGGGGAGCTGTTTTTT.

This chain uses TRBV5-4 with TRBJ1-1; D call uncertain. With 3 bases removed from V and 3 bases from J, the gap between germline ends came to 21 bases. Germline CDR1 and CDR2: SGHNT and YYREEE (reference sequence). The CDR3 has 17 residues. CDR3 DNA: TGTGCCAGCAGCTCATCATTGGCGGGGTCCAAGGACACTGAAGCTTTCTTT. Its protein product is CASSSSLAGSKDTEAFF.

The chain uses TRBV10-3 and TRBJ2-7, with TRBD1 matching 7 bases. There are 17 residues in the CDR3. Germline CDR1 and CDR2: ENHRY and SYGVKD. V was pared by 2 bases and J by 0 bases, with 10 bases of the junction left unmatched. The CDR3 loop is CAISEPRVTGNSYEQYF. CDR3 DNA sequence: TGTGCCATCAGTGAGCCTCGAGTGACAGGGAACTCCTACGAGCAGTACTTC.

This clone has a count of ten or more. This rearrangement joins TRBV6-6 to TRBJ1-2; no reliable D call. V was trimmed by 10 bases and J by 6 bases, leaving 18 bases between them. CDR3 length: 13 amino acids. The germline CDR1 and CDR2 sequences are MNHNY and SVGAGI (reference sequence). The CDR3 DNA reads TGTGCCACAACCACTGGGCAGGTCCATGGCTACACCTTC. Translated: CATTTGQVHGYTF.

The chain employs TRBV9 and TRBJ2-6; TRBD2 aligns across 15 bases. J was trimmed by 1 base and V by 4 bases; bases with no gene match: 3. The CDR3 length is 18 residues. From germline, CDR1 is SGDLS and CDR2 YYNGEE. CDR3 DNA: TGTGCCAGCAGCCCGGGACTAGCGGGAGGATCTGGGGCCAACGTCCTGACTTTC. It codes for CASSPGLAGGSGANVLTF.

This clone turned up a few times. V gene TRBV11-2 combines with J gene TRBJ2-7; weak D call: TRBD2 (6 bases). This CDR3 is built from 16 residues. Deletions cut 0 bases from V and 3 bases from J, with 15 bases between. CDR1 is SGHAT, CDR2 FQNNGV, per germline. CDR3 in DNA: TGTGCCAGCAGCTTAGACCCTTCCGGGAGTCTCTACGAGCAGTACTTC. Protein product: CASSLDPSGSLYEQYF. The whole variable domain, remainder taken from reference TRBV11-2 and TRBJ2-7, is EAGVAQSPRYKIIEKRQSVAFWCNPISGHATLYWYQQILGQGPKLLIQFQNNGVVDDSQLPKDRFSAERLKGVDSTLKIQPAKLEDSAVYLCASSLDPSGSLYEQYFGPGTRLTVT.

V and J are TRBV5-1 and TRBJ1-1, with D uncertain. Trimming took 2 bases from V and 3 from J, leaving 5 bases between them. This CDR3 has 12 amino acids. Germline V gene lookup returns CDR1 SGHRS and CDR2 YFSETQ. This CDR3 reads CASSFGYTEAFF. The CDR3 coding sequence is TGCGCCAGCAGCTTTGGATACACTGAAGCTTTCTTT.

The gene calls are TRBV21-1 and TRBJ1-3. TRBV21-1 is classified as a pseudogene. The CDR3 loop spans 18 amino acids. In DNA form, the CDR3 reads TGTGCCAGCAGCAAAGTTAGCCTGGCCCTTGCCACTGGAAACACCATATATTTT. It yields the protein CASSKVSLALATGNTIYF.

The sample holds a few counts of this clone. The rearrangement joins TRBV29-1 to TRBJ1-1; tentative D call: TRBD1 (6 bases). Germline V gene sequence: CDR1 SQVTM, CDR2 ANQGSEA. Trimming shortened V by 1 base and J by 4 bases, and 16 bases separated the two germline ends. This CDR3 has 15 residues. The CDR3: CSVEARRGRSTEAFF. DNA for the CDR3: TGCAGCGTTGAAGCTAGGAGGGGGAGGAGCACTGAAGCTTTCTTT.

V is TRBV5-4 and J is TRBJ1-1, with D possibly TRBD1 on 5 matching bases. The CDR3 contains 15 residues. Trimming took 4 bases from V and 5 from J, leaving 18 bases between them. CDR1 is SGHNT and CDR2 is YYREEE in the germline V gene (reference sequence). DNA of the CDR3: TGTGCCAGCAGCCGCGGGACTCCGGGGGATACTGAAGCTTTCTTT. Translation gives CASSRGTPGDTEAFF.

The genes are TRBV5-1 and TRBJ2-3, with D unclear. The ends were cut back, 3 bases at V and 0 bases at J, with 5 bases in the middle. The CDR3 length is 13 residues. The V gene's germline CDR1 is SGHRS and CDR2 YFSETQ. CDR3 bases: TGCGCCAGCAGCTCAGAAAGCACAGATACGCAGTATTTT. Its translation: CASSSESTDTQYF.

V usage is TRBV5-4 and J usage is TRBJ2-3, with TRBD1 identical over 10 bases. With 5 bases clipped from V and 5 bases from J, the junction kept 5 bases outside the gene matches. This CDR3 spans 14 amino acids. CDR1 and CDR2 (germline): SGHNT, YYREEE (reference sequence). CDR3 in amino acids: CASSDRGQGDTQYF. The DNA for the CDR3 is TGTGCCAGCAGTGACAGGGGGCAAGGAGATACGCAGTATTTT.

DNA for the CDR3: TGTGCCAGCAACTTGGACGGGAATCAGCCCCAGCATTTT. Protein product: CASNLDGNQPQHF. This rearrangement joins TRBV6-1 to TRBJ1-5; D gene ambiguous. The germline gives CDR1 MNHNS, CDR2 SASEGT. V lost 7 bases and J lost 4, with 11 bases in between. The CDR3 sequence is 13 residues long.

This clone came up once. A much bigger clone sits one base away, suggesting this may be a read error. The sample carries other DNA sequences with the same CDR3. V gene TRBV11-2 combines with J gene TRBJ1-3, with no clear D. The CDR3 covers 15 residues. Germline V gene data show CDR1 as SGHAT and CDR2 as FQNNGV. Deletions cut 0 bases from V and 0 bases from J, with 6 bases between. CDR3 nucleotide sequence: TGTGCCAGCAGCTTAGACAGGAGCTCTGGAAACACCATATATTTT. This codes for CASSLDRSSGNTIYF.

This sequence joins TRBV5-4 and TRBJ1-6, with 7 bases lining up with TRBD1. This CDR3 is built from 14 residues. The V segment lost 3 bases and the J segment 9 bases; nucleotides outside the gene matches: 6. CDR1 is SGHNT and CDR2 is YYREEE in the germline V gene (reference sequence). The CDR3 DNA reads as TGTGCCAGCAGCTCCGACAGGGATAGTTCACCCCTCCACTTT. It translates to CASSSDRDSSPLHF.

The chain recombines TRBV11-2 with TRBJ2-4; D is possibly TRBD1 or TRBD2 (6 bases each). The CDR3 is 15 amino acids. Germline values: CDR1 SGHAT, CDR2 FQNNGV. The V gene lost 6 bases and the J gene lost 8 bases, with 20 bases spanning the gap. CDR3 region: CASSSLGGPGYIQYF. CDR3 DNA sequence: TGTGCCAGCAGTTCATTAGGGGGGCCAGGGTACATTCAGTACTTC.

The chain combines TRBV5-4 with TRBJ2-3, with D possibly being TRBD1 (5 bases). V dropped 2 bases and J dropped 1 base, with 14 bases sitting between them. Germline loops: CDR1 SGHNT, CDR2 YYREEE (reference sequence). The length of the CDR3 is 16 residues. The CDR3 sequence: CASSLSRKQGTDTQYF. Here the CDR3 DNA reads TGTGCCAGCAGCTTATCCCGAAAACAGGGCACAGATACGCAGTATTTT.

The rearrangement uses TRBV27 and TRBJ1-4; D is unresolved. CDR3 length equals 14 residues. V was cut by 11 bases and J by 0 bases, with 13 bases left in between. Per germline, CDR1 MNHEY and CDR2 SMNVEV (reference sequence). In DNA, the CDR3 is TGTGCCGCAGAACTTACAGCAACTAATGAAAAACTGTTTTTT. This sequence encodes CAAELTATNEKLFF.

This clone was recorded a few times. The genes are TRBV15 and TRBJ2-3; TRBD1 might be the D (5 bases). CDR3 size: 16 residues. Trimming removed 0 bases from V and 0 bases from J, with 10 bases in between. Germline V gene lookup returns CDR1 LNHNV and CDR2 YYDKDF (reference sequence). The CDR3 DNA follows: TGTGCCACCAGCAGAGATGGACAACTAAGCACAGATACGCAGTATTTT. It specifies CATSRDGQLSTDTQYF.

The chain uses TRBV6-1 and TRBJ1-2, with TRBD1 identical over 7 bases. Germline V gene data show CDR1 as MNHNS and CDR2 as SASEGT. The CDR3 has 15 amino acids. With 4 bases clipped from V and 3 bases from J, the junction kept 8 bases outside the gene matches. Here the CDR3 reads CASSGSRTGDYGYTF. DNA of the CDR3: TGTGCCAGCAGTGGGAGTCGGACAGGCGACTATGGCTACACCTTC.

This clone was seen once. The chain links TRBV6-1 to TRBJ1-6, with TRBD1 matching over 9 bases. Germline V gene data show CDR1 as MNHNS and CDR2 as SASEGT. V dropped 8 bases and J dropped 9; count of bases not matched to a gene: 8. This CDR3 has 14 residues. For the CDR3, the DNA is TGTGCCAGCCACCGGGACAGGGATCGTTCACCCCTCCACTTT. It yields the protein CASHRDRDRSPLHF.

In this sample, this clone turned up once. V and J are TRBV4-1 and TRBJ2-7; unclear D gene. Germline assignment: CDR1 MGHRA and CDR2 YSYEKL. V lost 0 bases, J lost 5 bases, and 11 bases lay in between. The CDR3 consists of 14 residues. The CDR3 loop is CASSQDRVRHEQYF. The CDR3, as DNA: TGCGCCAGCAGCCAAGACCGGGTCCGACACGAGCAGTACTTC.

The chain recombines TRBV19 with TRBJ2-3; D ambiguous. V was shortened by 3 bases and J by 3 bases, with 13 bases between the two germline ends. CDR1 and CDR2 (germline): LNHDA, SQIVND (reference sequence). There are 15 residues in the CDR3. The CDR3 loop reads CASSMGPGRTDTQYF. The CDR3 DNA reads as TGTGCCAGTAGTATGGGCCCAGGACGGACAGATACGCAGTATTTT. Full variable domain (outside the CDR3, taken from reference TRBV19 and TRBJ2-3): DGGITQSPKYLFRKEGQNVTLSCEQNLNHDAMYWYRQDPGQGLRLIYYSQIVNDFQKGDIAEGYSVSREKKESFPLTVTSAQKNPTAFYLCASSMGPGRTDTQYFGPGTRLTVL.